The clone carrying this T cell receptor (beta chain) was observed a handful of times. Its antigen is undetermined. Constant-segment-primed 5'RACE gave TCR alpha and TCR beta cDNA libraries with sample barcodes and UMIs. Using its own MiXCR run on the 5' RACE reads, TCRdb lists one record per CDR3 protein. The data hold hundreds of thousands of distinct CDR3 sequences, with roughly 17% observed a single time. The CDR3 covers 16 residues. The germline V and J ends were trimmed by 4 bases and 1 base, with 19 bases remaining between them. Germline-derived CDR1 and CDR2 are SQVTM and ANQGSEA. This sample is part of a study of T-cell memory formation after mild COVID-19. Overall study context: Clusters were largely donor specific. Study-wide results and caveats: The study detected some responding clones in pre-infection memory, suggesting cross-reactive memory joined. CD4+ bias marked clones expanding day 15 to 37, unlike balanced contracting clones.

The rearrangement joins TRBV29-1 to TRBJ1-1; no definite D call. Material for sequencing was PBMCs or a T cell subset sorted from them (not recorded which). The receptor was isolated from an adult woman who had mild COVID-19 (a few samples of this study predate the infection). Cell type and time point are not known. The CDR3 reads CSVVGILRAGNTEAFF. The CDR3 DNA sequence: TGCAGCGTTGTGGGGATCCTCCGTGCGGGGAACACTGAAGCTTTCTTT.